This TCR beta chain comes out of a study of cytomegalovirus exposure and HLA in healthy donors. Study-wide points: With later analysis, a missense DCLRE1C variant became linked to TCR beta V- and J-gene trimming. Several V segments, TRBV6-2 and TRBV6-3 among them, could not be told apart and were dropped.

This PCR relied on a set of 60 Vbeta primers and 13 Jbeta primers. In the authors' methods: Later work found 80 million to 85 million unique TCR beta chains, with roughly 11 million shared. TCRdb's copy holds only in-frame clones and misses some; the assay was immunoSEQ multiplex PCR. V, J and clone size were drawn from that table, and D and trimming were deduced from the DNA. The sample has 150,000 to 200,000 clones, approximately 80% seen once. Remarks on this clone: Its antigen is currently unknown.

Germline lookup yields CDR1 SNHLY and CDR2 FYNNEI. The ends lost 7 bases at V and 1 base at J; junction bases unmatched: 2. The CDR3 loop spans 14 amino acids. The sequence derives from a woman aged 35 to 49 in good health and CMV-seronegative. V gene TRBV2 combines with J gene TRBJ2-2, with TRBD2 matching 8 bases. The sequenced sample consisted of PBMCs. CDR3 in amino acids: CASNLAGNTGELFF. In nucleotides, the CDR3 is TGTGCCAGCAATCTAGCGGGGAACACCGGGGAGCTGTTTTTT.